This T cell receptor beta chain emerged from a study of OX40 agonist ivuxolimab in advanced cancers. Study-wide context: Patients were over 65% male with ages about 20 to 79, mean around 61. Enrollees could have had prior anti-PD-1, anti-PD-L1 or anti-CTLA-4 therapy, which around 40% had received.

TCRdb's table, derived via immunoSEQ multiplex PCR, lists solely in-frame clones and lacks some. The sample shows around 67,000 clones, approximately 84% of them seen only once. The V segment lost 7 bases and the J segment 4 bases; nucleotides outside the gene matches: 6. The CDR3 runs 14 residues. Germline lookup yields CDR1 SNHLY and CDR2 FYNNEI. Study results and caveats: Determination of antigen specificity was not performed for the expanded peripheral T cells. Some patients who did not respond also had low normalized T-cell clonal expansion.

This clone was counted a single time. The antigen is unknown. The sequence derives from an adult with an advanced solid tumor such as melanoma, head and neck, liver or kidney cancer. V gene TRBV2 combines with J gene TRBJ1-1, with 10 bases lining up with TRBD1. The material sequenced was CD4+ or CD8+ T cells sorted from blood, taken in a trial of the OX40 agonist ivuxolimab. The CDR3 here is CASIRDRGTTEAFF. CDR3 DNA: TGTGCCAGCATCCGGGACAGGGGTACCACTGAAGCTTTCTTT. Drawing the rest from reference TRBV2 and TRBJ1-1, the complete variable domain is EPEVTQTPSHQVTQMGQEVILRCVPISNHLYFYWYRQILGQKVEFLVSFYNNEISEKSEIFDDQFSVERPDGSNFTLKIRSTKLEDSAMYFCASIRDRGTTEAFFGQGTRLTVV.